The clone carrying this TCR beta chain was seen only a few times. Its specificity is not known. This sample stems from a study of blood T cells in healthy people across ages. Overall study findings and caveats: Conclusively comparing naive with antigen-experienced cells was impossible with unsorted PBMCs.

A second PCR of roughly 7 to 11 cycles used a sample-barcoded 5' primer and a J-beta primer mix. TCRdb re-called the 5' RACE reads with MiXCR, one entry per CDR3 protein. This table has 750,000 to 1,000,000 distinct CDR3 sequences, 29% appearing once. Germline CDR1 is SGHAT and CDR2 is FQNNGV. With 4 bases clipped from V and 4 bases from J, the junction kept 10 bases outside the gene matches. CDR3 length: 17 amino acids. Another study also made use of these data, one on T cells of mothers and their children. That publication notes: Each mother yielded more than 8.5 million TCR beta CDR3 reads. Each child yielded approximately 3 million reads.

The chain combines TRBV11-2 with TRBJ2-6; 7 bases fit TRBD2. The specimen sequenced was blood. This sequence originates from a woman in her thirties or forties in good health. DNA for the CDR3: TGTGCCAGCAGCTCTTTCCGGGGGAGGGACGGGGCCAACGTCCTGACTTTC. As protein: CASSSFRGRDGANVLTF.